The source of this TCR beta chain is a study of shared clonotypes between healthy human individuals. Only in-frame clones appear in the TCRdb table, and some are missing; sequencing was by immunoSEQ multiplex PCR. Counted here are about 1.5 million clones, 96% occurring once; the ten biggest clones make up 0.95% to 1.5%. The germline gives CDR1 MNHNS, CDR2 SASEGT. This CDR3 has 14 amino acids. V was cut by 2 bases and J by 4 bases, with 11 bases left in between. Sequencing input: naive CD4+ T cells sorted from blood. As to subset: CD45RA+ positively selected. This TCR came from a man aged 30 to 39 in good health. This sequence joins TRBV6-1 and TRBJ1-1, with D maybe TRBD1 (5 bases). The CDR3 reads CASSEWRGGTEAFF. The CDR3 nucleotides read TGTGCCAGCAGTGAATGGAGGGGTGGCACTGAAGCTTTCTTT.